This T cell receptor (beta chain) was identified in a study of graft-versus-host responses after intestinal transplantation. Study information: Following induction with anti-thymocyte globulin, all recipients were given tacrolimus and steroids for about three years.

The sample holds one count of this clone. Its antigen is still unknown. Study-level findings and limits: High graft-versus-host to host-versus-graft clonal ratios were seen in allografts of patients with graft-donor T cell macrochimerism. Marrow from the recipient contained GvH clones, some of which had appeared first in ileum or blood.

The germline V gene encodes CDR1 SGHNT and CDR2 YYREEE (reference sequence). V shed 4 bases, J shed 11 bases, and the junction held 12 bases outside the gene matches. The CDR3 sequence is 14 residues long. Data came from immunoSEQ multiplex PCR; TCRdb stores just in-frame clones and leaves some out. This sample has approximately 90,000 clones; roughly 80% occur once, and the top ten carry 0.75% to 0.85%. This clonotype was obtained from a human donor who received an intestinal transplant. The sequences come from unstimulated CD4+ T cells sorted from spleen or lymph node cells, collected before intestinal transplant. The chain employs TRBV5-4 and TRBJ1-2; the match to TRBD1 covers 9 bases. The CDR3 region is CASSLLTGGGGYTF. The CDR3 region has the DNA TGTGCCAGCAGCCTCCTTACAGGGGGCGGGGGGTACACCTTC.